This TCR beta chain was observed in a study of spatial heterogeneity in lung cancer. Study-level background: Raw reads contained each unique TCR and UMI combination more than ten times on average. Study-level points and caveats: Ubiquitous expanded tumor TCRs were observed in blood more at resection than follow-up.

In the library, each TCR cDNA molecule bore its own unique molecular identifier. In TCRdb, the 5' RACE reads were re-called with MiXCR into one record per CDR3 protein. Among around 87,000 distinct CDR3 sequences listed, 10% to 15% were seen once. This clonotype was counted many times. Its antigen is still unknown. The CDR3 contains 16 residues. CDR1 and CDR2 from the germline V gene are SEHNR and FQNEAQ (reference sequence). Losses at the gene ends were 5 bases for V and 7 bases for J; bases not matched to a gene: 13. Stated time point: sample taken at primary tumor resection. Material for sequencing was whole RNA from tumor, nontumor lung or frozen PBMC, left unsorted.

This TCR derives from a male donor with early-stage non-small cell lung cancer. The specimen comprised PBMCs, sampled at surgery. V usage is TRBV7-9 and J usage is TRBJ2-1; 8 bases are shared with TRBD1. The CDR3 nucleotides are TGTGCCAGCAGCCAAATGTATTCCAGGGGGCGGAATGAGCAGTTCTTC. It codes for CASSQMYSRGRNEQFF.